This T cell receptor beta chain was recovered during a study of shared T cell receptors in the human thymus. CDR1 and CDR2 from the germline V gene are SGHRS and YFSETQ. J was trimmed by 3 bases and V by 2 bases; bases with no gene match: 6. The CDR3 consists of 15 residues. Assay used: immunoSEQ multiplex PCR; TCRdb lists only in-frame clones, some missing. This table has some 720,000 clones, 85% to 90% appearing once. These records were also assigned to another study, of human thymus T cells. That source notes: All donors were healthy Finnish infants who were undergoing corrective surgery to treat congenital heart defects. Thymic samples were excised during corrective heart operations. Blood and thymic repertoires both appeared biased in V and J gene usage. Related work showed strongly overlapping thymic repertoires across unrelated individuals.

This chain links TRBV5-1 with TRBJ2-3; 7 bases agree with TRBD2. The TCR originated in a boy younger than two with a congenital heart defect. Sequences were obtained from thymocytes. The CDR3 spells CASSFPRETTDTQYF. CDR3 bases: TGCGCCAGCAGCTTCCCGCGGGAGACTACAGATACGCAGTATTTT.